This T cell receptor beta chain comes out of a study of shared clonotypes between healthy human individuals. The overall study: The study used three CD4 naive, three CD4 memory, two CD8 naive and one CD8 memory plate per donor.

Naive CD8 cells lacked CD45RO, underwent positive selection for CCR7 and left out terminally differentiated effector memory CD45RA+ cells. Healthy and HIV-negative, the adult donors had no recent acute infections or vaccinations. Measured with immunoSEQ multiplex PCR; TCRdb has only the in-frame clones, and not every one. Of under 2,000,000 clones in the sample, roughly 95% were seen once. Germline CDR1 and CDR2: SGHAT and FQNNGV. V lost 1 base, J lost 2 bases, and 9 bases stayed unmatched. CDR3 length: 18 amino acids. This clone was detected only once. This sequence was found in a man between 18 and 29 years old in good health. What was sequenced was naive CD8+ T cells sorted from blood. The gene calls are TRBV11-2 and TRBJ2-1; 9 bases match TRBD2. CDR3: CASSLVPPSSGAYNEQFF. Written as DNA, the CDR3 is TGTGCCAGCAGCTTAGTCCCCCCCTCTAGCGGGGCCTACAATGAGCAGTTCTTC.